The present TCR beta chain was sequenced within a study of shared clonotypes between healthy human individuals. At the level of the study: A couple of women and a few men aged 18 to 49 made up the donors.

Germline trimming cut 3 bases from V and 1 base from J; bases unmatched to any gene: 4. The CDR3 runs 16 residues. CDR1 is KGHSH, CDR2 LQKENI, per germline. When replicate PCRs were run on sorted subsets, they used 200 to 250 ng DNA, about 31,000 T cell genomes. Sequencing was performed with immunoSEQ multiplex PCR; in TCRdb, only in-frame clones are kept and a portion is missing. The sample contains 800,000 to 1,200,000 clones, more than 75% of which appear only once. Specimen: memory CD4+ T cells from PBMCs. Documented subset: CD45RA-negative fraction. The sequence derives from a man in his late teens or twenties in good health. Some clones in this sample may be carry-over from other donors' samples. The genes are TRBV18 and TRBJ1-3, with 9 bases aligning to TRBD1. For the CDR3, the DNA is TGTGCCAGCTCACCTGGGACAGGGTTATCTGGAAACACCATATATTTT. Translation gives CASSPGTGLSGNTIYF.